The 24 T cell receptor beta chains below were found in one sample sequenced in a study of Ad26.COV2.S vaccination and SARS-CoV-2 variants. Libraries were prepared by immunoSEQ multiplex PCR; TCRdb keeps only in-frame clonotypes and omits some of them. The sample shows about 280,000 clones, 80% to 90% of them seen only once. Specified treatment: roughly 19 received Ad26.COV2.S at low or high dose, single or two shots; about five received placebo; per-sample allocation not given. Following the first vaccine or placebo injection, samples were taken on day 63. The material sequenced was peripheral blood, taken in a trial of Ad26.COV2.S vaccine versus placebo. The receptors originated from a person aged 18-65 years who received the Ad26.COV2.S COVID-19 vaccine or a placebo.

This rearrangement joins TRBV2 to TRBJ1-2; 10 positions match TRBD1. CDR1 is SNHLY and CDR2 is FYNNEI in the germline V gene. The CDR3 loop spans 16 amino acids. J was trimmed by 7 bases and V by 7 bases; bases with no gene match: 15. In DNA, the CDR3 is TGTGCCAGCACCCGAAGACAGGGGGCTTTTCTGAGTGGCTACACCTTC. This sequence encodes CASTRRQGAFLSGYTF. The complete variable domain, with remaining parts taken from reference TRBV2 and TRBJ1-2, reads EPEVTQTPSHQVTQMGQEVILRCVPISNHLYFYWYRQILGQKVEFLVSFYNNEISEKSEIFDDQFSVERPDGSNFTLKIRSTKLEDSAMYFCASTRRQGAFLSGYTFGSGTRLTVV.

V is TRBV7-2 and J is TRBJ1-1; 9 nucleotides match TRBD1. Germline CDR1 is SGHTA and CDR2 is FQGNSA. The V and J ends lost 6 bases and 5 bases, in that order; junction bases with no gene match: 10. The CDR3 contains 15 residues. The CDR3: CASRPSQGARTEAFF. CDR3 DNA: TGTGCCAGCAGGCCATCACAGGGGGCGCGAACTGAAGCTTTCTTT.

J is TRBJ1-5 and V is TRBV5-5; 7 positions match TRBD1. J gave up 6 bases and V 4 bases, and 10 bases lay outside the gene matches. CDR3 length equals 15 residues. CDR1 SGHKS and CDR2 YYEKEE come from the germline V gene (reference sequence). CDR3 DNA: TGTGCCAGCAGCCCTTGGCAGGGGGAAGGTCAGCCCCAGCATTTT. Protein: CASSPWQGEGQPQHF. The full variable domain, rest sourced from reference TRBV5-5 and TRBJ1-5, is DAGVTQSPTHLIKTRGQQVTLRCSPISGHKSVSWYQQVLGQGPQFIFQYYEKEERGRGNFPDRFSARQFPNYSSELNVNALLLGDSALYLCASSPWQGEGQPQHFGDGTRLSIL.

The chain couples TRBV28 to TRBJ2-3, with D uncertain. The V end lost 11 bases, the J end lost 1 base, and 16 bases lay between the germline ends. Germline-derived CDR1 and CDR2 are MDHEN and SYDVKM. The CDR3 extends over 14 amino acids. The CDR3 spells CASEASLGTDTQYF. CDR3 nucleotides: TGTGCCTCTGAAGCTAGTTTAGGCACAGATACGCAGTATTTT.

CDR3 in amino acids: CASSPKSLQGGPYGYTF. CDR3 in DNA: TGTGCCAGCAGTCCCAAGAGCCTACAGGGGGGCCCCTATGGCTACACCTTC. The chain uses TRBV6-6 and TRBJ1-2, with 8 bases matching TRBD1. This CDR3 region has 17 residues. Trimming cost V 5 bases and J 4 bases; bases outside gene matches: 15. The V gene's germline CDR1 is MNHNY and CDR2 SVGAGI (reference sequence).

The genes are TRBV12-5 and TRBJ2-1, with D maybe TRBD2 (5 bases). The CDR3 is 13 residues long. Germline V gene data show CDR1 as LGHNT and CDR2 as FRNRAP. Trimming removed 7 bases at V and 0 bases at J, with 7 bases between. This CDR3 is CASDRGSYNEQFF. The CDR3 DNA sequence: TGTGCTAGTGACCGGGGCTCCTACAATGAGCAGTTCTTC.

The rearrangement links TRBV29-1 to TRBJ1-2, with D hard to call. The germline V gene has CDR1 SQVTM and CDR2 ANQGSEA. The CDR3 has 14 residues. Deletions cut 2 bases from V and 5 bases from J, with 15 bases between. CDR3 nucleotides: TGCAGCGTTGAACCGCAGGACCTAGGTTATGGCTACACCTTC. The encoded protein is CSVEPQDLGYGYTF.

This chain connects TRBV10-3 to TRBJ1-4, with TRBD1 identical over 9 bases. J gave up 7 bases and V 8 bases, and 8 bases lay outside the gene matches. This CDR3 has 14 amino acids. The germline V gene has CDR1 ENHRY and CDR2 SYGVKD. CDR3 nucleotides: TGTGCCATCGCTCCACAGGGGGCGCGTGAAAAACTGTTTTTT. Translation gives CAIAPQGAREKLFF.

The genes are TRBV7-9 and TRBJ1-1; 7 bases agree with TRBD1. The CDR3 extends over 16 amino acids. Trimming at V came to 2 bases and at J to 1 base, leaving 7 bases not matched to a gene. CDR1 is SEHNR, CDR2 FQNEAQ, per germline (reference sequence). The CDR3 DNA reads TGTGCCAGCAGCTTACCCGGGCAGGGGGGGAACACTGAAGCTTTCTTT. It encodes CASSLPGQGGNTEAFF.

In DNA form, the CDR3 reads TGTGCCAGCAGCGCCGATATGTCCCTAACTGAAGCTTTCTTT. Its protein product is CASSADMSLTEAFF. This rearrangement joins TRBV9 to TRBJ1-1; D gene uncertain. Germline CDR1 and CDR2: SGDLS and YYNGEE. This CDR3 comprises 14 residues. V was clipped by 3 bases and J by 5 bases, with 14 bases between them.

The chain links TRBV3-1 (or the pseudogene TRBV3-2) to TRBJ2-1, with D perhaps matching TRBD2 (5 bases). Trimming removed 1 base at V and 4 bases at J, with 11 bases between. Germline lookup yields CDR1 LGHDT and CDR2 YNNKEL (reference sequence). This CDR3 is 15 amino acids long. In DNA, the CDR3 is TGTGCCAGCAGCCAAGTAGCGCAGACATACAATGAGCAGTTCTTC. Amino acids: CASSQVAQTYNEQFF.

The V call is TRBV27, the J call TRBJ2-7; TRBD1 matches 9 bases. The CDR3 covers 12 residues. Germline-derived CDR1 and CDR2 are MNHEY and SMNVEV (reference sequence). Trimming at V came to 6 bases and at J to 8 bases, leaving 5 bases not matched to a gene. The CDR3 nucleotides are TGTGCCAGCAGGGCGACAGGGGGGCAGCAGTACTTC. This encodes CASRATGGQQYF.

This chain links TRBV6-5 with TRBJ1-1, with D tentatively TRBD1 (5 bases). Germline loops: CDR1 MNHEY, CDR2 SVGAGI. The CDR3 runs to 15 residues. V was shortened by 2 bases and J by 3 bases, with 13 bases between the two germline ends. Here the CDR3 DNA reads TGTGCCAGCAGTTACGGTGGGGGGATGGACACTGAAGCTTTCTTT. Protein sequence: CASSYGGGMDTEAFF.

This clone turned up a few times. The CDR3 is CATSRTGLEQYF. DNA for the CDR3: TGTGCCACCAGCAGGACAGGGCTCGAGCAGTACTTC. The V and J genes are TRBV15 and TRBJ2-7, with 7 bases matching TRBD1. Germline trimming cut 3 bases from V and 6 bases from J; bases unmatched to any gene: 2. CDR3 length: 12 amino acids. Germline CDR1 LNHNV, CDR2 YYDKDF (reference sequence).

The chain has TRBV12-5 and TRBJ2-5; 10 bases match TRBD1. V was pared by 5 bases and J by 4 bases, with 10 bases of the junction left unmatched. Germline V CDR1 and CDR2: LGHNT, FRNRAP. This CDR3 comprises 16 residues. The CDR3 bases are TGTGCTAGTGGTCCTGGTACAGGGACAGGGGTAGAGACCCAGTACTTC. Translation gives CASGPGTGTGVETQYF.

The table lists this clone with a few counts. The rearrangement links TRBV7-2 to TRBJ1-5; D perhaps matches TRBD1 (5 bases). Germline V gives CDR1 SGHTA, CDR2 FQGNSA. The CDR3 loop spans 14 amino acids. V lost 5 bases, J lost 8 bases, and 16 bases lay in between. CDR3: CASSPNMGREPQHF. DNA for the CDR3: TGTGCCAGCAGCCCTAATATGGGGCGCGAGCCCCAGCATTTT.

V and J are TRBV19 and TRBJ2-2, with 13 nucleotides matching TRBD2. After removal of 7 bases from V and 7 bases from J, the junction contained 9 bases not matched to a gene. Germline-derived CDR1 and CDR2 are LNHDA and SQIVND (reference sequence). This CDR3 is 16 amino acids long. The CDR3 nucleotides read TGTGCCAGTACCCTAGGGACTAGCGGGAATGTCGGGGAGCTGTTTTTT. Translation: CASTLGTSGNVGELFF.

This chain connects TRBV5-4 to TRBJ2-2, with 7 bases that match TRBD2. V gave up 4 bases and J gave up 4 bases; unmatched junction bases: 10. The CDR3 consists of 16 residues. Germline values: CDR1 SGHNT, CDR2 YYREEE (reference sequence). CDR3 sequence reads: CASSTGGDGGTGELFF. As DNA, the CDR3 is TGTGCCAGCAGCACGGGGGGAGACGGGGGCACCGGGGAGCTGTTTTTT.

J is TRBJ2-1 and V is TRBV4-3; D may be TRBD1 or TRBD2 (5 bases each). CDR1 and CDR2 from the germline V gene are LGHNA and YSLEER. CDR3 length: 16 amino acids. V gave up 0 bases and J gave up 4 bases, with 13 bases separating them. DNA of the CDR3: TGCGCCAGCAGCCAAGATTGGGACGAAGGGTACAATGAGCAGTTCTTC. It translates to CASSQDWDEGYNEQFF.

The V call is TRBV5-6, the J call TRBJ2-1; tentatively, D is TRBD2 (5 bases). The CDR3 loop spans 16 amino acids. V was cut by 4 bases and J by 0 bases, with 14 bases left in between. Germline V CDR1 and CDR2: SGHDT, YYEEEE. The CDR3 DNA is TGTGCCAGCAGCCAGGAGGTGGTAAGCTCCTACAATGAGCAGTTCTTC. As protein: CASSQEVVSSYNEQFF.

The chain has TRBV7-8 and TRBJ1-2; TRBD1 matches 8 bases. Germline V gene data show CDR1 as SGHVS and CDR2 as FQNEAQ. This CDR3 region has 16 residues. V was clipped by 4 bases and J by 6 bases; unmatched bases: 13. The CDR3 loop reads CASSSVSSRTGNGYTF. The DNA for the CDR3 is TGTGCCAGCAGCTCAGTGTCATCAAGGACAGGGAATGGCTACACCTTC.

A note on this clone: Other nucleotide sequences in the sample specify the same CDR3. The chain joins TRBV7-9 to TRBJ2-7; no reliable D call. The CDR3 consists of 11 residues. V was cut by 3 bases and J by 3 bases, with 3 bases left in between. From germline, CDR1 is SEHNR and CDR2 FQNEAQ (reference sequence). CDR3 DNA: TGTGCCAGCAGCTTTAGCTACGAGCAGTACTTC. Translation: CASSFSYEQYF.

The chain couples TRBV2 to TRBJ2-5; D is unclear. The CDR3 runs 15 residues. CDR1 and CDR2 (germline): SNHLY, FYNNEI. Trimming took 3 bases from V and 1 from J, leaving 12 bases between them. DNA of the CDR3: TGTGCCAGCAGTGAGATCGAAGGTATCCAAGAGACCCAGTACTTC. Translating gives CASSEIEGIQETQYF.

This chain connects TRBV10-3 to TRBJ2-2; D might be TRBD2 (5 bases). CDR1 is ENHRY and CDR2 is SYGVKD in the germline V gene. Deletions cut 3 bases from V and 7 bases from J, with 9 bases between. CDR3 length: 13 amino acids. The CDR3 region has the DNA TGTGCCATCAGTGAAATAGGGAGCGGGGAGCTGTTTTTT. Its protein product is CAISEIGSGELFF.